This T cell receptor (beta chain) was found in a study of blood T cell repertoires in COVID-19. About the study: Both acute and convalescent COVID-19 samples were obtained from the United States, Italy and Spain. The analysed material was cDNA or gDNA that came from T cells, B-cell-depleted T cells, or PBMCs.

J lost 1 base, V lost 8 bases, and 13 bases had no gene match. The CDR3 runs 16 residues. The V gene's germline CDR1 is LNHDA and CDR2 SQIVND (reference sequence). Authors' methods: Reference gene primer amplification gave nucleated cell count estimates. Clones were sequenced by immunoSEQ multiplex PCR, and TCRdb holds only the in-frame ones, with some missing. Clone size and V and J calls were adopted from that table, with D and trimming inferred from the DNA. This sample has over 200,000 clones; nearly 90% occur once, and the top ten carry about 0.65%. The chain employs TRBV19 and TRBJ1-1; 7 positions match TRBD1. Specimen: peripheral blood. This receptor was identified in a human donor in a cohort sampled during active COVID-19. This CDR3 is CASARTGQTANTEAFF. CDR3 nucleotide sequence: TGTGCCAGTGCCCGAACGGGACAGACAGCGAACACTGAAGCTTTCTTT.